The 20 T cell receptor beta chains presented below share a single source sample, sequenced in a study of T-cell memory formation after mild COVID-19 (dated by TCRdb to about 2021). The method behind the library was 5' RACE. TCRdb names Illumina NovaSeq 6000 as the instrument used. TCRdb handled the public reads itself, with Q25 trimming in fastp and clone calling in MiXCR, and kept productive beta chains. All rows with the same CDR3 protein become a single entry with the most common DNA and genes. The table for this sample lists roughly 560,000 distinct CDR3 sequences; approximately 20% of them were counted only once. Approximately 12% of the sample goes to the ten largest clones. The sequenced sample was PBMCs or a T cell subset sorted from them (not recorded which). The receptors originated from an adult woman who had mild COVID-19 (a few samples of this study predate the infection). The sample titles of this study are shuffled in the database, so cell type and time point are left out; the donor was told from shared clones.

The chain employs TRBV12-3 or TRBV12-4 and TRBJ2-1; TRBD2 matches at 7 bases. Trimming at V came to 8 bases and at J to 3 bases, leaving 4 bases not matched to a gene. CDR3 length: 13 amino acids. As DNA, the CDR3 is TGTGCCAGCCGGCGGGGGAGCTACAATGAGCAGTTCTTC. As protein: CASRRGSYNEQFF.

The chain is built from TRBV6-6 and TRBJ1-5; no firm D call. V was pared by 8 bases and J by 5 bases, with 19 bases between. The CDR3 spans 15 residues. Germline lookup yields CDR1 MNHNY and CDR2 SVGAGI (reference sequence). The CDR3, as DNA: TGTGCCAGCGCTAGCGAACTTCTCAGCTATCAGCCCCAGCATTTT. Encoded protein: CASASELLSYQPQHF.

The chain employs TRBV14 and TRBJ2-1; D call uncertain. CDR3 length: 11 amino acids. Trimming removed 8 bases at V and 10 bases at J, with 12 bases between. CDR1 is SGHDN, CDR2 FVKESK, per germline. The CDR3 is CASRGSWEQFF. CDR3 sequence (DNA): TGTGCCAGCCGTGGGTCCTGGGAGCAGTTCTTC. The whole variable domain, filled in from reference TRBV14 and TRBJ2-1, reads EAGVTQFPSHSVIEKGQTVTLRCDPISGHDNLYWYRRVMGKEIKFLLHFVKESKQDESGMPNNRFLAERTGGTYSTLKVQPAELEDSGVYFCASRGSWEQFFGPGTRLTVL.

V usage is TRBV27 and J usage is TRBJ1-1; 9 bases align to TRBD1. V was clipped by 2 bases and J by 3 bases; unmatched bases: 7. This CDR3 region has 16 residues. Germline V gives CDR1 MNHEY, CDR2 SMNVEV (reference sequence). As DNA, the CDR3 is TGTGCCAGCAGTTTAGGGACAGGGATGTACGACACTGAAGCTTTCTTT. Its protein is CASSLGTGMYDTEAFF.

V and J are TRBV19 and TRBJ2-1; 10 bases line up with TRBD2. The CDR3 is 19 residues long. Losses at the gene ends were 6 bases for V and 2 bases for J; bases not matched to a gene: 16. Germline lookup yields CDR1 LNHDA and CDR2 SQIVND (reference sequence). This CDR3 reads CASSSFVASGSRTYNEQFF. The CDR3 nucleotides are TGTGCCAGTAGCTCCTTCGTGGCTAGCGGGAGTCGGACCTACAATGAGCAGTTCTTC.

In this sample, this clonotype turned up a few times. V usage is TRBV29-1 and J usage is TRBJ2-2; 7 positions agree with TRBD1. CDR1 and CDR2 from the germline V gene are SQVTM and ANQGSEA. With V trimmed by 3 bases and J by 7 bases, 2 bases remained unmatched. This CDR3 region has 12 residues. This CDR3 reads CSVEQGDGELFF. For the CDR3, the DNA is TGCAGCGTTGAGCAGGGGGACGGGGAGCTGTTTTTT.

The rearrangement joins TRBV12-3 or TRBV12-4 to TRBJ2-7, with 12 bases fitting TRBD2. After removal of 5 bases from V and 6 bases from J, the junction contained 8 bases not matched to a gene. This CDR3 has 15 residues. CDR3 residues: CASSRSGLAGPEQYF. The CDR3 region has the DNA TGTGCCAGCAGTCGTAGTGGACTAGCGGGACCCGAGCAGTACTTC.

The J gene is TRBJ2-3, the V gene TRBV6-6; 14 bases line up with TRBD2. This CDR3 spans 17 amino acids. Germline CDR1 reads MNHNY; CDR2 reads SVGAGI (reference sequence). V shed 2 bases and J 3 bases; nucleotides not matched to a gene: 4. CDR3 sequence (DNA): TGTGCCAGCAGTTACGGACTAGCGGGGGGCCATACAGATACGCAGTATTTT. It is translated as CASSYGLAGGHTDTQYF.

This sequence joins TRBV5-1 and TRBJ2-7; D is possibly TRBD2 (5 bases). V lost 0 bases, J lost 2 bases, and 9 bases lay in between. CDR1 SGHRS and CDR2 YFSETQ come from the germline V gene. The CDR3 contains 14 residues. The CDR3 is CASSLADSTYEQYF. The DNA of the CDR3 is TGCGCCAGCAGCTTGGCGGACTCCACCTACGAGCAGTACTTC.

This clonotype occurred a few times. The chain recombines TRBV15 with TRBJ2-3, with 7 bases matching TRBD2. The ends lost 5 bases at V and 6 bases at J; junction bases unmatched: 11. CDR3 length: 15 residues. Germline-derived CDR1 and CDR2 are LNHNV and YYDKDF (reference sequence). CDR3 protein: CATSLRGRSGDTQYF. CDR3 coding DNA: TGTGCCACCAGCCTTCGCGGGAGAAGTGGTGATACGCAGTATTTT.

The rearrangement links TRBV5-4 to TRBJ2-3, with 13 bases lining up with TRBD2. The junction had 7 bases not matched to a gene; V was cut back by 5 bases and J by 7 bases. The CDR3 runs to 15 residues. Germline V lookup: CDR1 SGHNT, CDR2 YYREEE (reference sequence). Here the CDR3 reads CASRKEGTSGNTQYF. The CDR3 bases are TGTGCCAGCAGGAAGGAGGGGACTAGCGGGAATACGCAGTATTTT.

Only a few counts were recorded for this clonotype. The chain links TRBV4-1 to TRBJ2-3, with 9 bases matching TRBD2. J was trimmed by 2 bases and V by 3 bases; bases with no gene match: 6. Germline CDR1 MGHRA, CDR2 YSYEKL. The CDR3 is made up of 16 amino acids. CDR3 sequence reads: CASSHSSGELTDTQYF. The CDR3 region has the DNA TGCGCCAGCAGCCACTCTAGCGGGGAGCTCACAGATACGCAGTATTTT.

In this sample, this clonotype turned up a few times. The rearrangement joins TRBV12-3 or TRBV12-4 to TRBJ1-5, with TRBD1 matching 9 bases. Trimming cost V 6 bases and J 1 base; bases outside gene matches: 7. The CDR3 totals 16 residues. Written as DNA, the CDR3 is TGTGCCAGCAGCCTGGGGACAGGGATAAGCAATCAGCCCCAGCATTTT. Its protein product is CASSLGTGISNQPQHF.

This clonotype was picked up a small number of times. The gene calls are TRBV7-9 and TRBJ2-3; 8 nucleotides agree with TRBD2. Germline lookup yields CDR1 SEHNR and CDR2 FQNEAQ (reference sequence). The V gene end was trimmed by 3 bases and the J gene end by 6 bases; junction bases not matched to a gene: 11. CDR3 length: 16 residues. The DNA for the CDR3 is TGTGCCAGCAGCTTCCCCGGGACTAGTTCTTTGGATACGCAGTATTTT. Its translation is CASSFPGTSSLDTQYF.

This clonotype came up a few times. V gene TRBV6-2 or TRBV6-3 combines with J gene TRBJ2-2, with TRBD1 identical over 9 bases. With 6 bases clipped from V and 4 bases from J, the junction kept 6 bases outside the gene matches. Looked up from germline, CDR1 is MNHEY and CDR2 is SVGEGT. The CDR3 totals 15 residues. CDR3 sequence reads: CASRLQGARTGELFF. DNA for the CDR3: TGTGCCAGCAGATTACAGGGGGCGCGCACCGGGGAGCTGTTTTTT.

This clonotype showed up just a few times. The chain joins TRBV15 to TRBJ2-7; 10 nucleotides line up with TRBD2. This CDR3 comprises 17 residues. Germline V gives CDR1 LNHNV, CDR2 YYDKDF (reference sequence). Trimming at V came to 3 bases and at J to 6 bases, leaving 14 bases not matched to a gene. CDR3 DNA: TGTGCCACCAGCAGTACCGGACTAGCGGAAAGTCGTACCGAGCAGTACTTC. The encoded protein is CATSSTGLAESRTEQYF.

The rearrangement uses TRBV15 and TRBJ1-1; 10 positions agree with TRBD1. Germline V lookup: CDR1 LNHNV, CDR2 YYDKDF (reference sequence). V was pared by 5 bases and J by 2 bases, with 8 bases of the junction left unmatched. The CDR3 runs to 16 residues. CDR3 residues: CATSVNRDRGNTEAFF. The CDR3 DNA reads TGTGCCACCAGCGTAAATAGGGACAGGGGTAACACTGAAGCTTTCTTT. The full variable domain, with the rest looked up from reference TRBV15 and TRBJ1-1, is DAMVIQNPRYQVTQFGKPVTLSCSQTLNHNVMYWYQQKSSQAPKLLFHYYDKDFNNEADTPDNFQSRRPNTSFCFLDIRSPGLGDTAMYLCATSVNRDRGNTEAFFGQGTRLTVV.

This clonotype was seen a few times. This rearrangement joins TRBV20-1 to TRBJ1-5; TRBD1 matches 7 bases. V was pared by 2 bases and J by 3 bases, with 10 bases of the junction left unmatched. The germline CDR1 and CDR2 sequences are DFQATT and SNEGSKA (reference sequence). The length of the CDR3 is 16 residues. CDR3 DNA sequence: TGCAGTGCTAGACCCCCTCGGACAGGCCCCAATCAGCCCCAGCATTTT. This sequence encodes CSARPPRTGPNQPQHF.

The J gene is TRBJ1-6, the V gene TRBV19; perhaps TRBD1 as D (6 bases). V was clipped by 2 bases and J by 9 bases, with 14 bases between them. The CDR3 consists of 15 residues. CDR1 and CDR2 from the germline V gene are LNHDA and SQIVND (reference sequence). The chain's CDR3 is CASSIFDRLSSPLHF. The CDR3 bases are TGTGCCAGTAGTATATTCGACAGGTTGTCTTCACCCCTCCACTTT.

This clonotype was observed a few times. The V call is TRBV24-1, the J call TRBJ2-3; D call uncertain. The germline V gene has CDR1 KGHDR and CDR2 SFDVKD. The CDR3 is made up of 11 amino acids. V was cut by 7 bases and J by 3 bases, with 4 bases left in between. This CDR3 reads CATRGTDTQYF. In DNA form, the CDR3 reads TGTGCCACCAGGGGGACAGATACGCAGTATTTT.